This note documents a single T cell receptor (beta chain) sequence. V was clipped by 8 bases and J by 3 bases, with 10 bases between them. The CDR3 sequence is 13 residues long. Germline-derived CDR1 and CDR2 are SGHNT and YENEEA. The data derive from a study of blood T cell repertoires in COVID-19. The protocol was immunoSEQ multiplex PCR, while the TCRdb copy is restricted to in-frame clones and leaves out a portion. The sample lists roughly 200,000 clones, roughly 80% occurring once. The sample taken for sequencing was peripheral blood. The chain combines TRBV11-3 with TRBJ1-4; D remains ambiguous. The source of this sequence is a middle-aged man with active or convalescent COVID-19. The CDR3 here is CASSRGSNEKLFF. The CDR3 DNA follows: TGTGCCAGCTCTCGGGGTTCTAATGAAAAACTGTTTTTT.